This T cell receptor beta chain was documented in a study of Graves' ophthalmopathy and Graves' hyperthyroidism. The sample holds a few counts of this clonotype. PBMCs originated in about 9.8 ml of fresh peripheral blood. Transcripts of RNA were the source for amplifying TCR beta CDR3 regions. First-round RT-PCR with HTBI primers preceded a second-round multiplex PCR. TCRdb reprocessed the multiplex PCR reads with MiXCR, giving one entry per CDR3 protein. Among about 620,000 distinct CDR3 sequences listed, approximately 21% were seen once. The CDR3 sequence is 14 residues long. Trimming removed 3 bases at V and 5 bases at J, with 14 bases between. The V gene's germline CDR1 is SGHRS and CDR2 YFSETQ.

The sequenced material came from peripheral blood. V usage is TRBV5-1 and J usage is TRBJ2-5; possible D gene TRBD1, 7 bases. The receptor was derived from a woman under 30 with stable Graves' hyperthyroidism. Some clones in this sample may be carry-over from other donors' samples. The CDR3 sequence is CASSSGGGSETQYF. The CDR3 nucleotides read TGCGCCAGCAGCTCAGGAGGGGGCTCGGAGACCCAGTACTTC.